The 18 T cell receptor beta chains below all came from one sample that was sequenced in a study of cytomegalovirus exposure and HLA in healthy donors. The PCR contained 60 Vbeta and 13 Jbeta primers. Clones were read by immunoSEQ multiplex PCR, and TCRdb kept only the in-frame ones, dropping some. Counted here are 150,000 to 200,000 clones, around 83% occurring once; the ten biggest clones make up under 7.5%. The sample comprised PBMCs. The source is a woman aged 45-60 years in good health and CMV-seropositive.

V gene TRBV7-2 combines with J gene TRBJ2-3; D might be TRBD2 (6 bases). V lost 3 bases and J lost 4, with 8 bases in between. There are 13 residues in the CDR3. Germline lookup yields CDR1 SGHTA and CDR2 FQGNSA. The chain's CDR3 is CASSFRGADTQYF. DNA of the CDR3: TGTGCCAGCAGCTTTCGCGGGGCAGATACGCAGTATTTT.

Regarding this clone: One junction end does not reproduce the germline sequence, and a read error may be involved. The chain joins TRBV10-3 to TRBJ2-4, with D possibly TRBD1 on 5 matching bases. CDR1 is ENHRY and CDR2 is SYGVKD in the germline V gene. The CDR3 totals 14 residues. CDR3 in amino acids: CAISDLGAENSQYF. Written as DNA, the CDR3 is TGTGCCATCAGTGATTTAGGGGCCGAAAACAGTCAGTACTTC.

The chain has TRBV7-2 and TRBJ2-7; D ambiguous. Looked up from germline, CDR1 is SGHTA and CDR2 is FQGNSA. V was trimmed by 5 bases and J by 6 bases, leaving 14 bases between them. The CDR3 loop spans 13 amino acids. The CDR3 spells CASSKERRLEQYF. The CDR3 DNA reads TGTGCCAGCAGCAAAGAGAGGCGGCTCGAGCAGTACTTC.

The chain joins TRBV19 to TRBJ2-7, with 7 bases that match TRBD1. This CDR3 is built from 15 residues. CDR1 is LNHDA, CDR2 SQIVND, per germline (reference sequence). The junction had 2 bases not matched to a gene; V was cut back by 0 bases and J by 0 bases. As DNA, the CDR3 is TGTGCCAGTAGTATAGAAGGGGGCTTCTCCTACGAGCAGTACTTC. It is translated as CASSIEGGFSYEQYF.

This chain links TRBV2 with TRBJ1-4, with 9 bases aligning to TRBD1. Germline V gene lookup returns CDR1 SNHLY and CDR2 FYNNEI. The trim removed 8 bases at V and 8 bases at J, leaving 6 bases unmatched. The CDR3 has 13 residues. The CDR3 loop is CASATGGREKLFF. The DNA for the CDR3 is TGTGCCAGCGCGACAGGGGGGAGGGAAAAACTGTTTTTT. The variable domain in full, with the rest retrieved from reference TRBV2 and TRBJ1-4, is EPEVTQTPSHQVTQMGQEVILRCVPISNHLYFYWYRQILGQKVEFLVSFYNNEISEKSEIFDDQFSVERPDGSNFTLKIRSTKLEDSAMYFCASATGGREKLFFGSGTQLSVL.

The gene calls are TRBV19 and TRBJ1-1; 9 nucleotides match TRBD1. The CDR3 has 18 amino acids. The germline gives CDR1 LNHDA, CDR2 SQIVND (reference sequence). V dropped 2 bases and J dropped 1; count of bases not matched to a gene: 11. CDR3 nucleotides: TGTGCCAGTAGTATACCGGTAACAGGACAGGGGTGGAACACTGAAGCTTTCTTT. Its protein is CASSIPVTGQGWNTEAFF.

The rearrangement links TRBV27 to TRBJ1-5; no definite D call. Trimming cost V 0 bases and J 7 bases, with 10 bases left between them. Germline V gene sequence: CDR1 MNHEY, CDR2 SMNVEV (reference sequence). The CDR3 consists of 14 residues. The CDR3 is CASSLSFLGQPQHF. The CDR3 DNA sequence: TGTGCCAGCAGTTTATCATTCCTGGGCCAGCCCCAGCATTTT.

The rearrangement joins TRBV27 to TRBJ2-2; 7 positions match TRBD1. Germline V gene lookup returns CDR1 MNHEY and CDR2 SMNVEV (reference sequence). J was trimmed by 5 bases and V by 5 bases; bases with no gene match: 11. The CDR3 runs to 16 residues. The CDR3 nucleotides are TGTGCCAGCAGTCCCGGACAGGCCCGTCTTACCGGGGAGCTGTTTTTT. It yields the protein CASSPGQARLTGELFF.

V is TRBV7-2 and J is TRBJ2-2; 13 nucleotides align to TRBD2. The ends lost 5 bases at V and 4 bases at J; junction bases unmatched: 10. CDR1 and CDR2 (germline): SGHTA, FQGNSA. The CDR3 has 18 residues. The CDR3 sequence: CASSPGLAGVLSTGELFF. The CDR3 nucleotides read TGTGCCAGCAGCCCTGGACTAGCGGGAGTACTTAGCACCGGGGAGCTGTTTTTT.

The J gene is TRBJ1-2, the V gene TRBV19; 7 bases are a match to TRBD1. This CDR3 has 15 residues. With 4 bases clipped from V and 4 bases from J, the junction kept 9 bases outside the gene matches. Germline V lookup: CDR1 LNHDA, CDR2 SQIVND (reference sequence). The CDR3 nucleotides are TGTGCCAGTAGTAATCTACGGACAGGAGGCTATGGCTACACCTTC. Translation gives CASSNLRTGGYGYTF.

The gene calls are TRBV6-5 and TRBJ2-3; 11 nucleotides agree with TRBD2. Germline V gene sequence: CDR1 MNHEY, CDR2 SVGAGI. The CDR3 covers 15 residues. J gave up 1 base and V 6 bases, and 3 bases lay outside the gene matches. As DNA, the CDR3 is TGTGCCAGCAGCCGGGGACTAGCGGGCACAGATACGCAGTATTTT. It encodes CASSRGLAGTDTQYF.

This chain links TRBV28 with TRBJ1-5; tentative D call: TRBD1 (6 bases). V was pared by 6 bases and J by 0 bases, with 18 bases between. CDR1 and CDR2 from the germline V gene are MDHEN and SYDVKM. There are 17 residues in the CDR3. Written as DNA, the CDR3 is TGTGCCAGCAGCTCAGGTTCGACAGGCCATAGCAATCAGCCCCAGCATTTT. It encodes CASSSGSTGHSNQPQHF.

The V gene is TRBV9, the J gene TRBJ2-6, with a tentative D call TRBD1 (6 bases). CDR1 is SGDLS, CDR2 YYNGEE, per germline. The V gene lost 4 bases and the J gene lost 0 bases, with 20 bases spanning the gap. This CDR3 spans 19 amino acids. The CDR3 spells CASSSKDRRRYSGANVLTF. CDR3 DNA sequence: TGTGCCAGCAGCTCGAAGGACAGACGGCGTTACTCTGGGGCCAACGTCCTGACTTTC.

The J gene is TRBJ1-2, the V gene TRBV19; D is unresolved. Germline assignment: CDR1 LNHDA and CDR2 SQIVND (reference sequence). V lost 7 bases and J lost 2, with 14 bases in between. The length of the CDR3 is 14 residues. The CDR3 DNA reads TGTGCCAGTATGCCCCACGGGGAAAACTATGGCTACACCTTC. It encodes CASMPHGENYGYTF.

The V and J genes are TRBV5-1 and TRBJ2-2; D may be TRBD1 (6 bases). V was cut by 4 bases and J by 0 bases, with 7 bases left in between. The CDR3 is 14 residues long. CDR1 SGHRS and CDR2 YFSETQ come from the germline V gene. In DNA form, the CDR3 reads TGCGCCAGCAGCGGGGGCGCGAACACCGGGGAGCTGTTTTTT. Its protein is CASSGGANTGELFF. Full variable domain (outside the CDR3, taken from reference TRBV5-1 and TRBJ2-2): KAGVTQTPRYLIKTRGQQVTLSCSPISGHRSVSWYQQTPGQGLQFLFEYFSETQRNKGNFPGRFSGRQFSNSRSEMNVSTLELGDSALYLCASSGGANTGELFFGEGSRLTVL.

J is TRBJ2-3 and V is TRBV5-6; 9 positions match TRBD1. V shed 0 bases, J shed 5 bases, and the junction held 4 bases outside the gene matches. This CDR3 has 15 residues. Germline V lookup: CDR1 SGHDT, CDR2 YYEEEE. CDR3 residues: CASSLATGGVDTQYF. The CDR3 nucleotides are TGTGCCAGCAGCTTGGCGACAGGGGGGGTAGATACGCAGTATTTT.

This chain links TRBV10-3 with TRBJ1-1; D not certain. CDR1 is ENHRY and CDR2 is SYGVKD in the germline V gene. Trimming pared 0 bases from V and 4 bases from J, leaving 9 bases between. CDR3 length: 14 amino acids. The CDR3 DNA reads TGTGCCATCAGTGAGTCGCCCCCTATCACTGAAGCTTTCTTT. It specifies CAISESPPITEAFF.

The genes are TRBV12-2 and TRBJ2-5; the table's D call of TRBD1 was not tested on the DNA. TRBV12-2 is a documented pseudogene. The CDR3 loop spans 18 amino acids. The CDR3 DNA is TGTGCAAGTCGCTTACCCCATTGGACAGGGGAATTGGGGCAGACCCAGTACTTC. Translated: CASRLPHWTGELGQTQYF.